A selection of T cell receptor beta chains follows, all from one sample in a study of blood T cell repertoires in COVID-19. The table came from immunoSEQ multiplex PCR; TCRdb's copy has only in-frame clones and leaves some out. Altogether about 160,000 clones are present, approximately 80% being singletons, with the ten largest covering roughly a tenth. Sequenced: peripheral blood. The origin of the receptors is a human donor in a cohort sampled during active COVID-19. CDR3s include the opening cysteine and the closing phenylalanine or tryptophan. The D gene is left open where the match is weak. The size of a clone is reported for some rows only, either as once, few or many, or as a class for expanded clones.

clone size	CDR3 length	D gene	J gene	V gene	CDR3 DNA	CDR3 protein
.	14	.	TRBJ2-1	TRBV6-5	TGTGCCAGCTATGGCAGAGGGTCCTACAATGAGCAGTTCTTC	CASYGRGSYNEQFF
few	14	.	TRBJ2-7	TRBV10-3	TGTGCCATCAGTGCAGCGGTTAGCTCCTACGAGCAGTACTTC	CAISAAVSSYEQYF
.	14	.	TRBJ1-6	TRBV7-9	TGTGCCAGCAGCCATACAAGTAATAATTCACCCCTCCACTTT	CASSHTSNNSPLHF
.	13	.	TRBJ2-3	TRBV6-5	TGTGCCAGCAGTTTAACCCGGAGTATGACGCAGTATTTT	CASSLTRSMTQYF
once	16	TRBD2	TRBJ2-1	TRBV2	TGTGCCAGCAGTGATATCGGCGGGAGGGGTTCTGGTGAGCAGTTCTTC	CASSDIGGRGSGEQFF
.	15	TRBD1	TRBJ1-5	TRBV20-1	TGCAGTGCTAGTCCCGGGACAGGGTTCAATCAGCCCCAGCATTTT	CSASPGTGFNQPQHF
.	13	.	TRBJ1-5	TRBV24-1	TGTGCCACCAGTGATAGGGAGAATCAGCCCCAGCATTTT	CATSDRENQPQHF
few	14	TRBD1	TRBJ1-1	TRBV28	TGTGCCAGCAATACAGGGGGTAGGAACACTGAAGCTTTCTTT	CASNTGGRNTEAFF
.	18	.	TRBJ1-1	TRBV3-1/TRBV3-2	TGTGCCAGCAGCCAAGCCCCCGGGGGAGCAGGTTCCAGGACTGAAGCTTTCTTT	CASSQAPGGAGSRTEAFF
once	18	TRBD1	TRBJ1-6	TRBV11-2	TGTGCCAGCAGCTCGTTTCCGTTATTAGGGACAGATAATTCACCCCTCCACTTT	CASSSFPLLGTDNSPLHF
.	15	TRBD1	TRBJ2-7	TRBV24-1	TGTGCCACCAGTGGGGGACAGGGTGCCTTCTACGAGCAGTACTTC	CATSGGQGAFYEQYF
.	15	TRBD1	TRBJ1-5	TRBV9	TGTGCCAGCAGCCCTTCACAGGGGAGCAATCAGCCCCAGCATTTT	CASSPSQGSNQPQHF
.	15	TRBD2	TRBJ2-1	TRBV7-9	TGTGCCAGCAGCCCTAGCGGGGGGGTCTACAATGAGCAGTTCTTC	CASSPSGGVYNEQFF
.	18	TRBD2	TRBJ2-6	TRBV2	TGTGCCAGCAGTACGACTAGCGGGGGAACCTCTGGGGCCAACGTCCTGACTTTC	CASSTTSGGTSGANVLTF
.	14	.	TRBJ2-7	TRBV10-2	TGCGCCAGCGGTTATCTGCCACTAGCCTACGAGCAGTACTTC	CASGYLPLAYEQYF
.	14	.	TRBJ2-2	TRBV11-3	TGTGCCAGCAGCTCCGGGCAGGGGACCGGGGAGCTGTTTTTT	CASSSGQGTGELFF
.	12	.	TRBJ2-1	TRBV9	TGTGCCAGCAGCTTTCAGGCTTATGAGCAGTTCTTC	CASSFQAYEQFF
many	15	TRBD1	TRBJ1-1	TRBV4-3	TGCGCCAGCAGCCAAGATTTTTTGGGACAGACTAAAGCTTTCTTT	CASSQDFLGQTKAFF
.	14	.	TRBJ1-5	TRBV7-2	TGTGCCAGCAGCTTAGACCAGGGAAGTCAGCCCCAGCATTTT	CASSLDQGSQPQHF
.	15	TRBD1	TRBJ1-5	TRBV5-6	TGTGCCAGCAGCTTGGGCACAGGGGTGGTCCAGCCCCAGCATTTT	CASSLGTGVVQPQHF
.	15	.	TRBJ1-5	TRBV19	TGTGCCAGTATAGATAAGGGGTCGGGCAATCAGCCCCAGCATTTT	CASIDKGSGNQPQHF
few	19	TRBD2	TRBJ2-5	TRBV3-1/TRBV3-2	TGTGCCAGCAGCCCGGCTGGGACTAGCGCTAACCCGGGAGACGAGACCCAGTACTTC	CASSPAGTSANPGDETQYF
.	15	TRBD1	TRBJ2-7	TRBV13	TGTGCCAGCAGCCTAACAGGGGCTGTGTTGGACGAGCAGTACTTC	CASSLTGAVLDEQYF
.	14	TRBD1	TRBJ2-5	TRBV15	TGTGCCACCAGCATGAGGACAGGGGAAGAGACCCAGTACTTC	CATSMRTGEETQYF
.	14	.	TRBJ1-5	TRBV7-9	TGTGCCAGCAGCTTAGGAGGCGGGGATCAGCCCCAGCATTTT	CASSLGGGDQPQHF
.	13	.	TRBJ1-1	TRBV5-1	TGCGCCAGCAGCGGCGGTGGGTACGCTGAAGCTTTCTTT	CASSGGGYAEAFF
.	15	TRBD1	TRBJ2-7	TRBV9	TGTGCCAGCAGCGTAGGACAGGGGGTACTCTACCAGCAGTACTTC	CASSVGQGVLYQQYF
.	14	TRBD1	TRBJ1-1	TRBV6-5	TGTGCCAGCAGCCGGACAGGGGAGGTCCCTGAAGCTTTCTTT	CASSRTGEVPEAFF
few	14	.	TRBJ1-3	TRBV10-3	TGTGCCATCAGTGCGGGACATGGGGGAAACACCATATATTTT	CAISAGHGGNTIYF